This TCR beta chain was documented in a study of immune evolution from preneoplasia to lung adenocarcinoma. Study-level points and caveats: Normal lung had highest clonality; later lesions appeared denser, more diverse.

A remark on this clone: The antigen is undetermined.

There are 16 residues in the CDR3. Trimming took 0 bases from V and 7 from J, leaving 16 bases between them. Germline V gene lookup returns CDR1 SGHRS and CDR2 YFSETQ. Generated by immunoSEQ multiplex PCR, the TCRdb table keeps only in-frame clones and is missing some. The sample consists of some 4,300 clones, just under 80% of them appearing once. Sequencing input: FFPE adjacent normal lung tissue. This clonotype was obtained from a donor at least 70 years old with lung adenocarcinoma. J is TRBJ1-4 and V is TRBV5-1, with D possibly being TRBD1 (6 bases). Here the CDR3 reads CASSLGHQGRSEKLFF. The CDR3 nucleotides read TGCGCCAGCAGCTTGGGACACCAGGGGAGGAGTGAAAAACTGTTTTTT.